The 6 T cell receptor beta chains given below trace back to one sample, sequenced in a study of T cell changes during pregnancy in multiple sclerosis (dated by TCRdb to between 2018 and 2021). The library relied on the immunoSEQ multiplex PCR assay. TCRdb took this table from immuneACCESS and kept in-frame rearrangements with V and J called. Such tables lack part of the clones; where checked against another copy, unresolved V genes explain under half of the gap, and the rest is unexplained. Recorded for this sample are over 70,000 clones; 85% to 95% of them occurred a single time. The ten largest clones capture 3.5% to 4.5% of the sample. The starting material was peripheral blood, obtained in the first trimester of pregnancy. The receptors derive from a female donor with multiple sclerosis, enrolled in a pregnancy study.

This chain uses TRBV6-5 with TRBJ2-7, with 8 bases lining up with TRBD2. V lost 0 bases to trimming and J lost 3 bases; unmatched junction nucleotides: 7. Germline V gene sequence: CDR1 MNHEY, CDR2 SVGAGI. The CDR3 covers 16 residues. The CDR3 loop is CASSYSRGLASYEQYF. CDR3 sequence (DNA): TGTGCCAGCAGTTACTCGAGAGGACTAGCTAGCTACGAGCAGTACTTC.

This rearrangement joins TRBV6-5 to TRBJ2-7, with 9 bases fitting TRBD1. V lost 6 bases to trimming and J lost 4 bases; unmatched junction nucleotides: 10. The CDR3 is 15 amino acids. Germline CDR1 is MNHEY and CDR2 is SVGAGI. Written as DNA, the CDR3 is TGTGCCAGCAGGGGCACGGGGACAGGGTCATACGAGCAGTACTTC. Protein: CASRGTGTGSYEQYF.

The chain is built from TRBV7-9 and TRBJ1-1; 12 nucleotides align to TRBD1. The CDR3 covers 13 residues. CDR1 SEHNR and CDR2 FQNEAQ come from the germline V gene (reference sequence). Trimming cost V 5 bases and J 10 bases; bases outside gene matches: 5. The CDR3 DNA is TGTGCCAGCAGCCTCGGGACAGGGGGCAGAGCTTTCTTT. Amino acid sequence: CASSLGTGGRAFF.

The rearrangement links TRBV6-1 to TRBJ2-2, with D perhaps TRBD2 (6 bases). V lost 10 bases and J 1 base, leaving 13 bases between the germline ends. The CDR3 loop spans 14 amino acids. Germline V CDR1 and CDR2: MNHNS, SASEGT. CDR3 protein: CATTGLMNTGELFF. The CDR3 DNA reads TGTGCCACCACGGGACTCATGAACACCGGGGAGCTGTTTTTT.

The rearrangement links TRBV7-3 to TRBJ2-2, with 8 nucleotides matching TRBD1. This CDR3 has 17 residues. The J segment lost 3 bases and the V segment lost 5 bases, leaving 11 bases of the junction unmatched. Germline V gene lookup returns CDR1 SGHTA and CDR2 FQGTGA. The CDR3 DNA reads as TGTGCCAGCAGCCTAATTTACAGGGGGGAGGACACCGGGGAGCTGTTTTTT. Encoded protein: CASSLIYRGEDTGELFF.

The gene calls are TRBV5-1 and TRBJ2-7, with 13 bases lining up with TRBD2. The CDR3 extends over 15 amino acids. CDR1 SGHRS and CDR2 YFSETQ come from the germline V gene. V shed 4 bases and J 6 bases; nucleotides not matched to a gene: 7. DNA for the CDR3: TGCGCCAGCAGCCACGGGACTAGCGGGGCGAGCGAGCAGTACTTC. Translated: CASSHGTSGASEQYF.